The 30 T cell receptor beta chains presented below share a single source sample, sequenced in a study of shared clonotypes between healthy human individuals. TCRdb's copy holds only in-frame clones and misses some; the assay was immunoSEQ multiplex PCR. The sample holds 2 million to 2.5 million clones, around 92% seen once. Sequencing used naive CD4+ T cells from PBMCs. Subset reported: CD45RA+ positively selected. These receptors came from a man aged 18 to 30 in good health. Some clones in this sample may be carry-over from other donors' samples.

The chain employs TRBV7-9 and TRBJ1-2; 10 nucleotides match TRBD1. V gave up 1 base and J gave up 6 bases; unmatched junction bases: 2. This CDR3 contains 14 residues. Germline V gives CDR1 SEHNR, CDR2 FQNEAQ (reference sequence). The CDR3 coding sequence is TGTGCCAGCAGCTTAGTGGGACAGGGGAATGGCTACACCTTC. Translated, it gives CASSLVGQGNGYTF.

V is TRBV6-5 and J is TRBJ2-4, with D possibly called TRBD1 or TRBD2 (5 bases each). Germline values: CDR1 MNHEY, CDR2 SVGAGI. The V gene lost 10 bases and the J gene lost 0 bases, with 10 bases spanning the gap. CDR3 size: 13 residues. The CDR3 reads CATSGTAKNIQYF. CDR3 coding DNA: TGTGCCACCTCCGGGACAGCCAAAAACATTCAGTACTTC.

This chain uses TRBV5-1 with TRBJ2-2; tentatively, D is TRBD1 (6 bases). Trimming left V 6 bases short and J 4 bases short, with 19 bases between. CDR3 length: 16 amino acids. Looked up from germline, CDR1 is SGHRS and CDR2 is YFSETQ. The CDR3: CASTRPEQGSTGELFF. The CDR3, as DNA: TGCGCCAGCACCCGACCGGAACAGGGAAGCACCGGGGAGCTGTTTTTT.

The rearrangement uses TRBV10-3 and TRBJ1-3, with D uncertain. Germline CDR1 and CDR2: ENHRY and SYGVKD. V lost 5 bases and J lost 4, with 18 bases in between. The CDR3 runs to 16 residues. The CDR3 protein is CAISFNPPGLGNTIYF. Here the CDR3 DNA reads TGTGCCATCAGTTTCAACCCCCCGGGTCTCGGAAACACCATATATTTT.

V usage is TRBV9 and J usage is TRBJ1-3; the D is unclear. Per germline, CDR1 SGDLS and CDR2 YYNGEE. V was shortened by 0 bases and J by 2 bases, with 9 bases between the two germline ends. The CDR3 contains 15 residues. This chain's CDR3 is CASSVAGVPGNTIYF. The CDR3 DNA sequence: TGTGCCAGCAGCGTAGCTGGGGTCCCTGGAAACACCATATATTTT.

The CDR3 DNA follows: TGTGCCAGCAGCTTCGGGGTAACGGGGACTGAAGCTTTCTTT. Translation: CASSFGVTGTEAFF. This chain uses TRBV7-2 with TRBJ1-1; no clear D. V was clipped by 3 bases and J by 5 bases, with 13 bases between them. The V gene's germline CDR1 is SGHTA and CDR2 FQGNSA. This CDR3 spans 14 amino acids. The full variable domain, in which reference TRBV7-2 and TRBJ1-1 provide the parts outside the CDR3, is GAGVSQSPSNKVTEKGKDVELRCDPISGHTALYWYRQSLGQGLEFLIYFQGNSAPDKSGLPSDRFSAERTGGSVSTLTIQRTQQEDSAVYLCASSFGVTGTEAFFGQGTRLTVV.

This clone has just one count. This same CDR3 is encoded by further DNA sequences in the sample. V is TRBV5-1 and J is TRBJ1-2, with 9 bases identical to TRBD1. The V and J ends lost 3 bases and 6 bases, in that order; junction bases with no gene match: 3. The CDR3 has 13 residues. Germline V lookup: CDR1 SGHRS, CDR2 YFSETQ. The DNA of the CDR3 is TGCGCCAGCAGCTCCGACAGGGGGGATGGCTACACCTTC. Translating it yields CASSSDRGDGYTF.

The rearrangement joins TRBV5-1 to TRBJ2-5, with D unclear. Germline CDR1 reads SGHRS; CDR2 reads YFSETQ. Between the trimmed V and J ends, which lost 2 bases and 5 bases, there was a span of 10 bases. The CDR3 consists of 13 residues. This CDR3 is CASSFTRRETQYF. The CDR3 DNA is TGCGCCAGCAGCTTTACACGGCGGGAGACCCAGTACTTC.

V gene TRBV14 combines with J gene TRBJ2-2; D unresolved. The CDR3 totals 14 residues. Per the germline V gene, CDR1 is SGHDN and CDR2 is FVKESK. Trimming left V 2 bases short and J 2 bases short, with 6 bases between. CDR3 amino acids: CASSQRPNTGELFF. The CDR3 region has the DNA TGTGCCAGCAGCCAAAGGCCTAACACCGGGGAGCTGTTTTTT.

The chain couples TRBV6-5 to TRBJ2-7; tentatively, D is TRBD1 or TRBD2 (6 bases each). The CDR3 is made up of 15 amino acids. In germline, CDR1 is MNHEY, CDR2 SVGAGI. With 2 bases removed from V and 2 bases from J, the gap between germline ends came to 13 bases. CDR3 in amino acids: CASSYDLGGPYEQYF. The CDR3 bases are TGTGCCAGCAGTTACGACCTCGGGGGCCCCTACGAGCAGTACTTC.

V and J are TRBV5-1 and TRBJ2-1; a weak D match, TRBD2 (5 bases). Trimming pared 0 bases from V and 13 bases from J, leaving 17 bases between. The CDR3 covers 14 residues. From germline, CDR1 is SGHRS and CDR2 YFSETQ. CDR3 DNA: TGCGCCAGCAGCTTGGCTCAGCAGCGGACGCCACAGTTCTTC. It encodes CASSLAQQRTPQFF.

The rearrangement uses TRBV11-3 and TRBJ2-1; no definite D call. V dropped 2 bases and J dropped 0 bases, with 8 bases sitting between them. The CDR3 totals 15 residues. Germline CDR1 and CDR2: SGHNT and YENEEA. The CDR3 loop reads CASSLSRSSYNEQFF. CDR3 bases: TGTGCCAGCAGCTTAAGCCGCAGCTCCTACAATGAGCAGTTCTTC.

The chain employs TRBV5-1 and TRBJ2-2; tentatively, D is TRBD2 (6 bases). This CDR3 has 14 residues. V dropped 4 bases and J dropped 5 bases, with 12 bases sitting between them. CDR1 is SGHRS, CDR2 YFSETQ, per germline. Written as DNA, the CDR3 is TGCGCCAGCAGCGACGGGAGAAGAACCGGGGAGCTGTTTTTT. Translating it yields CASSDGRRTGELFF. Together with reference TRBV5-1 and TRBJ2-2, the CDR3 gives the full variable domain: KAGVTQTPRYLIKTRGQQVTLSCSPISGHRSVSWYQQTPGQGLQFLFEYFSETQRNKGNFPGRFSGRQFSNSRSEMNVSTLELGDSALYLCASSDGRRTGELFFGEGSRLTVL.

As to this clone: Other DNA variants within this sample encode the same CDR3. V is TRBV7-9 and J is TRBJ1-1; 7 positions agree with TRBD1. The V gene end was trimmed by 1 base and the J gene end by 3 bases; junction bases not matched to a gene: 2. The CDR3 totals 14 residues. Germline CDR1 and CDR2: SEHNR and FQNEAQ (reference sequence). Here the CDR3 DNA reads TGTGCCAGCAGCTTAGGCCAGGGGGACACTGAAGCTTTCTTT. Protein: CASSLGQGDTEAFF.

V is TRBV7-6 and J is TRBJ2-1; 11 bases map to TRBD2. This CDR3 region has 15 residues. Germline values: CDR1 SGHVS, CDR2 FNYEAQ. The V gene end was trimmed by 5 bases and the J gene end by 3 bases; junction bases not matched to a gene: 3. CDR3 in DNA: TGTGCCAGCAGCCACGGACTAGCGGGCTACAATGAGCAGTTCTTC. Translation gives CASSHGLAGYNEQFF.

CDR3 sequence reads: CATNRQGTSDEQFF. CDR3 in DNA: TGTGCCACCAACCGGCAAGGGACTTCCGATGAGCAGTTCTTC. The chain carries TRBV19 and TRBJ2-1, with D possibly matching TRBD2 (6 bases). Trimming stripped 10 bases from V and 8 bases from J, with 21 bases between. Germline values: CDR1 LNHDA, CDR2 SQIVND (reference sequence). The CDR3 is 14 amino acids.

V and J are TRBV2 and TRBJ1-5; the match to TRBD1 covers 9 bases. The CDR3 loop spans 15 amino acids. The ends lost 7 bases at V and 4 bases at J; junction bases unmatched: 8. Germline assignment: CDR1 SNHLY and CDR2 FYNNEI. The CDR3 sequence is CASTPGQGANQPQHF. CDR3 in DNA: TGTGCCAGCACCCCGGGACAGGGCGCGAATCAGCCCCAGCATTTT. Supplemented by reference TRBV2 and TRBJ1-5, the full variable domain reads EPEVTQTPSHQVTQMGQEVILRCVPISNHLYFYWYRQILGQKVEFLVSFYNNEISEKSEIFDDQFSVERPDGSNFTLKIRSTKLEDSAMYFCASTPGQGANQPQHFGDGTRLSIL.

This chain connects TRBV5-6 to TRBJ2-3, with TRBD2 matching over 11 bases. Germline V CDR1 and CDR2: SGHDT, YYEEEE. This CDR3 has 17 amino acids. J lost 5 bases, V lost 4 bases, and 12 bases had no gene match. CDR3 protein: CASSPGLAEGIGDTQYF. The CDR3 DNA is TGTGCCAGCAGCCCGGGACTAGCGGAGGGAATCGGAGATACGCAGTATTTT.

The rearrangement uses TRBV6-1 and TRBJ2-3; TRBD2 matches 12 bases. CDR3 length equals 15 residues. J lost 4 bases, V lost 8 bases, and 7 bases had no gene match. From germline, CDR1 is MNHNS and CDR2 SASEGT. CDR3 amino acids: CASGGLAGWSDTQYF. The CDR3 DNA follows: TGTGCCAGCGGGGGACTAGCGGGTTGGTCAGATACGCAGTATTTT.

V and J are TRBV28 and TRBJ1-1, with 10 bases lining up with TRBD1. V trimming: 6 bases; J trimming: 6 bases; junction bases outside the gene matches: 10. CDR1 is MDHEN, CDR2 SYDVKM, per germline. This CDR3 is 15 amino acids long. CDR3 bases: TGTGCCAGCAGCCGAGCGGGACAGGGGAGGTCTGAAGCTTTCTTT. The encoded protein is CASSRAGQGRSEAFF.

The V gene is TRBV5-4, the J gene TRBJ1-2, with TRBD1 identical over 7 bases. The CDR3 covers 13 residues. The germline V gene encodes CDR1 SGHNT and CDR2 YYREEE (reference sequence). V lost 2 bases to trimming and J lost 8 bases; unmatched junction nucleotides: 6. CDR3 residues: CASSLNRGGGYTF. The CDR3 DNA follows: TGTGCCAGCAGCTTAAACAGGGGCGGGGGCTACACCTTC.

The V gene is TRBV19, the J gene TRBJ1-2; 10 positions agree with TRBD1. V gave up 5 bases and J gave up 4 bases; unmatched junction bases: 7. Germline V lookup: CDR1 LNHDA, CDR2 SQIVND (reference sequence). This CDR3 has 15 residues. The CDR3 sequence is CASSLDRGEVYGYTF. For the CDR3, the DNA is TGTGCCAGTAGTCTGGACAGGGGGGAAGTCTATGGCTACACCTTC.

This clone was seen only once. The chain recombines TRBV5-1 with TRBJ1-1, with D maybe TRBD1 (6 bases). The V gene lost 0 bases and the J gene lost 8 bases, with 17 bases spanning the gap. The CDR3 contains 15 residues. Germline V gene data show CDR1 as SGHRS and CDR2 as YFSETQ. In DNA form, the CDR3 reads TGCGCCAGCAGCTTGGCCGGGCAGGGGATATCGGAAGCTTTCTTT. Translation gives CASSLAGQGISEAFF.

The rearrangement uses TRBV18 and TRBJ2-7; D gene uncertain. V was cut by 4 bases and J by 0 bases, with 13 bases left in between. CDR1 and CDR2 from the germline V gene are KGHSH and LQKENI. The CDR3 loop spans 15 amino acids. In DNA, the CDR3 is TGTGCCAGCTCACAAGGGATGTATAGCTCCTACGAGCAGTACTTC. Its protein product is CASSQGMYSSYEQYF.

The rearrangement joins TRBV7-9 to TRBJ2-5; possibly TRBD2 for D (5 bases). The CDR3 loop spans 16 amino acids. Germline CDR1 reads SEHNR; CDR2 reads FQNEAQ (reference sequence). Between the trimmed V and J ends, which lost 6 bases and 5 bases, there was a span of 22 bases. CDR3 coding DNA: TGTGCCAGCAGTATTGCCCAACTTGGGCGGAGGGAGACCCAGTACTTC. Translating it yields CASSIAQLGRRETQYF.

V gene TRBV7-2 combines with J gene TRBJ2-7; 12 nucleotides match TRBD2. V trimming: 5 bases; J trimming: 2 bases; junction bases outside the gene matches: 10. The CDR3 spans 17 residues. Germline V lookup: CDR1 SGHTA, CDR2 FQGNSA. DNA of the CDR3: TGTGCCAGCAGCCTTCAGGGGTGGACTAGCGGGACCTACGAGCAGTACTTC. Protein sequence: CASSLQGWTSGTYEQYF.

In its sample, this clone was seen once. Other nucleotide sequences in the sample specify the same CDR3. The chain links TRBV6-5 to TRBJ1-2; D uncertain. This CDR3 contains 13 residues. Trimming stripped 3 bases from V and 2 bases from J, with 7 bases between. Germline V CDR1 and CDR2: MNHEY, SVGAGI. The CDR3 spells CASSYNGNYGYTF. CDR3 bases: TGTGCCAGCAGTTATAACGGAAACTATGGCTACACCTTC.

The chain links TRBV18 to TRBJ1-2; 8 nucleotides align to TRBD1. Germline V lookup: CDR1 KGHSH, CDR2 LQKENI. There are 16 residues in the CDR3. The V gene end was trimmed by 3 bases and the J gene end by 2 bases; junction bases not matched to a gene: 8. CDR3: CASSPNSGGGNYGYTF. The CDR3, as DNA: TGTGCCAGCTCACCTAACTCAGGGGGCGGGAACTATGGCTACACCTTC.

V is TRBV5-1 and J is TRBJ1-5; a possible D gene is TRBD1 (5 bases). CDR1 SGHRS and CDR2 YFSETQ come from the germline V gene. CDR3 length: 18 amino acids. The V gene lost 1 base and the J gene lost 0 bases, with 17 bases spanning the gap. In DNA, the CDR3 is TGCGCCAGCAGCTTGACAGGCGATTCAGGGTATAGCAATCAGCCCCAGCATTTT. Protein sequence: CASSLTGDSGYSNQPQHF.

V is TRBV5-1 and J is TRBJ2-5, with 8 bases matching TRBD2. Trimming at V came to 4 bases and at J to 5 bases, leaving 16 bases not matched to a gene. Germline CDR1 SGHRS, CDR2 YFSETQ. The CDR3 length is 17 residues. The CDR3 loop is CASSPPGTSGGGETQYF. CDR3 nucleotide sequence: TGCGCCAGCAGCCCCCCGGGGACGAGCGGGGGTGGGGAGACCCAGTACTTC.